A single sample gave rise to the 12 T cell receptor beta chains below, sequenced in a study of blood T cells in healthy people across ages. PCR was performed a second time for about 7 to 11 cycles using a sample-barcoded 5' primer and a J-beta primer mix. A single record per CDR3 protein comes from TCRdb applying MiXCR to the 5' RACE reads. Among 850,000 or so distinct CDR3 sequences, under 30% were seen once, and the ten largest hold approximately 15%. The sequenced sample consisted of blood. All receptors derive from a woman aged 80 or older in good health.

The rearrangement joins TRBV3-1 to TRBJ2-3; D is undetermined. The CDR3 runs to 15 residues. The V gene lost 4 bases and the J gene lost 1 base, with 12 bases spanning the gap. In germline, CDR1 is LGHDT, CDR2 YNNKEL (reference sequence). CDR3 in amino acids: CASSPSLVRTDTQYF. The CDR3 DNA is TGTGCCAGCAGCCCTTCGCTGGTTCGCACAGATACGCAGTATTTT.

The chain joins TRBV11-2 to TRBJ2-2; 8 bases are a match to TRBD1. There are 16 residues in the CDR3. V gave up 4 bases and J gave up 6 bases; unmatched junction bases: 10. Germline lookup yields CDR1 SGHAT and CDR2 FQNNGV. Here the CDR3 DNA reads TGTGCCAGCAGCTCCCCCGGGACAGGTCTTGCCGGGGAGCTGTTTTTT. This sequence encodes CASSSPGTGLAGELFF. Together with reference TRBV11-2 and TRBJ2-2, the CDR3 gives the full variable domain: EAGVAQSPRYKIIEKRQSVAFWCNPISGHATLYWYQQILGQGPKLLIQFQNNGVVDDSQLPKDRFSAERLKGVDSTLKIQPAKLEDSAVYLCASSSPGTGLAGELFFGEGSRLTVL.

This chain joins TRBV2 and TRBJ2-7; no reliable D call. Germline CDR1 and CDR2: SNHLY and FYNNEI. The CDR3 runs 14 residues. V lost 6 bases and J 2 bases, leaving 14 bases between the germline ends. Here the CDR3 reads CASRVPIPTYEQYF. CDR3 nucleotide sequence: TGTGCCAGCAGGGTGCCTATTCCCACCTACGAGCAGTACTTC. Looking up the rest from reference TRBV2 and TRBJ2-7 gives the full variable domain: EPEVTQTPSHQVTQMGQEVILRCVPISNHLYFYWYRQILGQKVEFLVSFYNNEISEKSEIFDDQFSVERPDGSNFTLKIRSTKLEDSAMYFCASRVPIPTYEQYFGPGTRLTVT.

CDR3 amino acids: CASRLTGGDGYTF. The CDR3 DNA follows: TGTGCCAGCAGGCTGACAGGGGGCGACGGCTACACCTTC. The chain joins TRBV6-2 or TRBV6-3 to TRBJ1-2; TRBD1 aligns across 10 bases. The CDR3 is 13 amino acids. Losses at the gene ends were 6 bases for V and 8 bases for J; bases not matched to a gene: 6. Germline CDR1 is MNHEY and CDR2 is SVGEGT.

This clonotype was recorded many times. This chain links TRBV6-6 with TRBJ1-2; D is unresolved. The V gene's germline CDR1 is MNHNY and CDR2 SVGAGI (reference sequence). The CDR3 consists of 12 residues. V gave up 1 base and J gave up 7 bases, with 7 bases separating them. Here the CDR3 DNA reads TGTGCCAGCAGTTACTTCGATGGTGGCTACACCTTC. It encodes CASSYFDGGYTF.

Concerning this clonotype: Being one base from a much bigger clone, this may be a read error. The V call is TRBV12-3 or TRBV12-4, the J call TRBJ1-2; no clear D. The CDR3 is 14 residues long. Here the CDR3 reads CASSPRRVTYGYAF. The CDR3, as DNA: TGTGCCAGCAGCCCCCGGAGGGTGACATATGGCTACGCCTTC.

In its sample, this clonotype was seen many times. V usage is TRBV14 and J usage is TRBJ2-3; D uncertain. The CDR3 has 12 amino acids. Germline CDR1 reads SGHDN; CDR2 reads FVKESK. The V and J ends lost 1 base and 8 bases respectively, with 7 bases between them. CDR3 bases: TGTGCCAGCAGCCAAGTCGGTCTTACGCAGTATTTT. Its protein is CASSQVGLTQYF.

This clonotype has just a few counts. The rearrangement links TRBV5-6 to TRBJ1-5, with D hard to call. The V gene's germline CDR1 is SGHDT and CDR2 YYEEEE. This CDR3 comprises 14 residues. The germline V and J ends were trimmed by 4 bases and 5 bases, with 13 bases remaining between them. CDR3 region: CASSPSSGYQPQHF. The DNA for the CDR3 is TGTGCCAGCAGCCCGTCCAGTGGTTATCAGCCCCAGCATTTT. Full variable domain (rest looked up from reference TRBV5-6 and TRBJ1-5): DAGVTQSPTHLIKTRGQQVTLRCSPKSGHDTVSWYQQALGQGPQFIFQYYEEEERQRGNFPDRFSGHQFPNYSSELNVNALLLGDSALYLCASSPSSGYQPQHFGDGTRLSIL.

V is TRBV7-6 and J is TRBJ2-1; D possibly uses TRBD1 or TRBD2 (5 bases each). The V end was cut by 5 bases, the J end by 4 bases, with 18 bases between. The germline CDR1 and CDR2 sequences are SGHVS and FNYEAQ. The CDR3 length is 16 residues. CDR3 nucleotide sequence: TGTGCCAGCAGCGCATCAGGGAGCAATAGGTACAATGAGCAGTTCTTC. Translating gives CASSASGSNRYNEQFF.

The rearrangement links TRBV2 to TRBJ2-1; 11 positions agree with TRBD2. There are 15 residues in the CDR3. In germline, CDR1 is SNHLY, CDR2 FYNNEI. V lost 6 bases and J lost 8; bases outside the gene matches: 9. The CDR3 DNA is TGTGCCAGCAGCCCGCTAGCGGGGGGAGCATATGAGCAGTTCTTC. It yields the protein CASSPLAGGAYEQFF.

This clonotype was found a few times. V usage is TRBV20-1 and J usage is TRBJ1-3; D gene uncertain. The germline gives CDR1 DFQATT, CDR2 SNEGSKA (reference sequence). Trimming cost V 4 bases and J 0 bases, with 16 bases left between them. This CDR3 is built from 16 residues. CDR3 sequence: CSAKAVTLSSGNTIYF. The DNA for the CDR3 is TGCAGTGCTAAGGCCGTAACTCTAAGCTCTGGAAACACCATATATTTT.

This clonotype was seen ten or more times. The chain uses TRBV6-5 and TRBJ2-5; D is ambiguous. There are 14 residues in the CDR3. Trimming removed 0 bases at V and 5 bases at J, with 10 bases between. Germline V CDR1 and CDR2: MNHEY, SVGAGI. This CDR3 reads CASSYSRWSETQYF. CDR3 coding DNA: TGTGCCAGCAGTTACTCTCGGTGGAGCGAGACCCAGTACTTC.